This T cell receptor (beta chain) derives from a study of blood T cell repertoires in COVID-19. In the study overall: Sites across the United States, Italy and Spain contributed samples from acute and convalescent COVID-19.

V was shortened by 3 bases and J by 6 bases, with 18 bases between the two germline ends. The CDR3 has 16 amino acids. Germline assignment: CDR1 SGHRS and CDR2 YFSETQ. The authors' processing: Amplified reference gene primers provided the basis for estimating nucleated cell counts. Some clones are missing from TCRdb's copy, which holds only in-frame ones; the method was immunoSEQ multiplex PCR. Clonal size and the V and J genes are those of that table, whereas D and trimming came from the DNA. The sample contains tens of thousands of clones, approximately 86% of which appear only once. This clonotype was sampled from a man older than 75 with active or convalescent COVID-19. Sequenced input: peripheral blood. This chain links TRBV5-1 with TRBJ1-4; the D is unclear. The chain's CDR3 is CASSSGPVIRDEKLFF. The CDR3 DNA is TGCGCCAGCAGCTCGGGTCCCGTGATTAGAGATGAAAAACTGTTTTTT.